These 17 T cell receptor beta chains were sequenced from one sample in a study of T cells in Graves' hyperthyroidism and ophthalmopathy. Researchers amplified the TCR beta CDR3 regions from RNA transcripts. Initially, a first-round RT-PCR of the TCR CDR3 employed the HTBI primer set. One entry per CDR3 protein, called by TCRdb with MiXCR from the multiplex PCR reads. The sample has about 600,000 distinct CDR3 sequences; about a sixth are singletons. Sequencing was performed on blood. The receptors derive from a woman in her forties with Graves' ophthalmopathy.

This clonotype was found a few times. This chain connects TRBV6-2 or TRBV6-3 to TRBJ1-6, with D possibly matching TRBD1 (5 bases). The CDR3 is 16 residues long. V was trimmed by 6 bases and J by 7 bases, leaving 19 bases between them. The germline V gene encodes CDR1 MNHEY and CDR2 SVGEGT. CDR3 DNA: TGTGCCAGCAGACCCGGACGGGGACGGCAGAATTCACCCCTCCACTTT. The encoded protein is CASRPGRGRQNSPLHF.

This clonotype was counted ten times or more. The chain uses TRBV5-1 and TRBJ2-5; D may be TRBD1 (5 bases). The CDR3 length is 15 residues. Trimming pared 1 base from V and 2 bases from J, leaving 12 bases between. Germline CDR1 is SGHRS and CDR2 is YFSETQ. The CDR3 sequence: CASSLFRGQQETQYF. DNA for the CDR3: TGCGCCAGCAGCTTGTTCCGCGGACAACAAGAGACCCAGTACTTC.

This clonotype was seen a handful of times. Written as DNA, the CDR3 is TGTGCCAGCAGCCAAGATTGGTACAGGGGTTTCGAGCAGTACTTC. This sequence encodes CASSQDWYRGFEQYF. The chain links TRBV3-1 to TRBJ2-7, with 7 bases identical to TRBD1. Germline-derived CDR1 and CDR2 are LGHDT and YNNKEL (reference sequence). V was pared by 0 bases and J by 6 bases, with 8 bases of the junction left unmatched. This CDR3 has 15 amino acids.

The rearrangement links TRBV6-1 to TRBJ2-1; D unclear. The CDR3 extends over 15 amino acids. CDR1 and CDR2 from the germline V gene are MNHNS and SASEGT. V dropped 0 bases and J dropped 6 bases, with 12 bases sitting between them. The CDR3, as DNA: TGTGCCAGCAGTGAAGCGCGGTGGAAGCCCAATGAGCAGTTCTTC. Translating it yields CASSEARWKPNEQFF.

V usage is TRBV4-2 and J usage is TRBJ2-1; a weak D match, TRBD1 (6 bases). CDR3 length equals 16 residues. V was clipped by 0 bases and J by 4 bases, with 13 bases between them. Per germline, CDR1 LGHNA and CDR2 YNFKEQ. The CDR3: CASSQDSGVGYNEQFF. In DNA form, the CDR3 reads TGTGCCAGCAGCCAAGATTCAGGGGTAGGGTACAATGAGCAGTTCTTC.

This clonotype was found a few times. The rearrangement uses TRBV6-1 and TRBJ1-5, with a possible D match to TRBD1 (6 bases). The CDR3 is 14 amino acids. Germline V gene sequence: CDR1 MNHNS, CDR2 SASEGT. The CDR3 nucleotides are TGTGGCAGTGAAGCAGGGGCAGGCAATCAGCCCCAGCATTTT. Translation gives CGSEAGAGNQPQHF.

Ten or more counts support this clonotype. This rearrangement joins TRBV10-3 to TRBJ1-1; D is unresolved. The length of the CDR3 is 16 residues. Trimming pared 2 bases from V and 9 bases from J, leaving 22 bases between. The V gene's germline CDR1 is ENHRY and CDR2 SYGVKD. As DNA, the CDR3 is TGTGCCATCAGTGAGGGAACGGAGTTCAGCTCGGAAAAAGCTTTCTTT. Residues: CAISEGTEFSSEKAFF.

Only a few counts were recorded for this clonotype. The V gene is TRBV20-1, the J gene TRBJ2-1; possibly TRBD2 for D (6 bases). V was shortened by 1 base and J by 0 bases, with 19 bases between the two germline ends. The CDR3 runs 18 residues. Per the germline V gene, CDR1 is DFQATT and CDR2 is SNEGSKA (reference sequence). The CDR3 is CSARGPVGGLSSYNEQFF. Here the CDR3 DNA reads TGCAGTGCTAGAGGACCCGTGGGAGGCCTTAGCTCCTACAATGAGCAGTTCTTC.

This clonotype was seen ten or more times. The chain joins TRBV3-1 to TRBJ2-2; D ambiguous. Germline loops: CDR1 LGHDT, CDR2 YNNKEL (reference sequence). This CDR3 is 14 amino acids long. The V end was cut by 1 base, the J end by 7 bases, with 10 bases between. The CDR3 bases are TGTGCCAGCAGCCAAGTTGCCGGTTTCGGGGAGCTGTTTTTT. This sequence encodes CASSQVAGFGELFF. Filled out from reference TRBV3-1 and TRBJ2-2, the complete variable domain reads DTAVSQTPKYLVTQMGNDKSIKCEQNLGHDTMYWYKQDSKKFLKIMFSYNNKELIINETVPNRFSPKSPDKAHLNLHINSLELGDSAVYFCASSQVAGFGELFFGEGSRLTVL.

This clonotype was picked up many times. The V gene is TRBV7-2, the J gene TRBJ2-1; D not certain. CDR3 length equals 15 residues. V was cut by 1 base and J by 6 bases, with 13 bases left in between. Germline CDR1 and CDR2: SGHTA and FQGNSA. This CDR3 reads CASSLVGVRSNEQFF. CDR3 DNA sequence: TGTGCCAGCAGCTTAGTGGGTGTGCGATCCAATGAGCAGTTCTTC.

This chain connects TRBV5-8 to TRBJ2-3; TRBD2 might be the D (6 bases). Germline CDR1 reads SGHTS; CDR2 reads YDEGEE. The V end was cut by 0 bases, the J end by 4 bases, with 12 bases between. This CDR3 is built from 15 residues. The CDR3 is CASSLGGESADTQYF. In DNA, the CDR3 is TGTGCCAGCAGCTTGGGGGGGGAGAGTGCAGATACGCAGTATTTT. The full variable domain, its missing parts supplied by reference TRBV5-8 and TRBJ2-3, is EAGVTQSPTHLIKTRGQQATLRCSPISGHTSVYWYQQALGLGLQFLLWYDEGEERNRGNFPPRFSGRQFPNYSSELNVNALELEDSALYLCASSLGGESADTQYFGPGTRLTVL.

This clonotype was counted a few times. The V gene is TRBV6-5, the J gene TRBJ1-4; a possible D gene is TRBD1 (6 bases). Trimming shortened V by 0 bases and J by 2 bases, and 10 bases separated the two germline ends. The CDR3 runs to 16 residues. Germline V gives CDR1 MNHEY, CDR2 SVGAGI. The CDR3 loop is CASSYSRGATNEKLFF. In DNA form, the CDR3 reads TGTGCCAGCAGTTACTCGAGGGGGGCGACTAATGAAAAACTGTTTTTT.

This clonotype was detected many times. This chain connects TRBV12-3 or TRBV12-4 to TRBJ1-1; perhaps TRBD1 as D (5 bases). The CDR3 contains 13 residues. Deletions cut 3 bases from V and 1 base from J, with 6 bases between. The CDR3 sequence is CASSLGENTEAFF. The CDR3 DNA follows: TGTGCCAGCAGTTTGGGGGAGAACACTGAAGCTTTCTTT.

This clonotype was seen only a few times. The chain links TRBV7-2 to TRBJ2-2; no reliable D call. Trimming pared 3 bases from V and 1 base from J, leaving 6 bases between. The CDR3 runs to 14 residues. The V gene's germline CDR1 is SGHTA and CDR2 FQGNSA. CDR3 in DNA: TGTGCCAGCAGCTTCTACGGGAACACCGGGGAGCTGTTTTTT. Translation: CASSFYGNTGELFF.

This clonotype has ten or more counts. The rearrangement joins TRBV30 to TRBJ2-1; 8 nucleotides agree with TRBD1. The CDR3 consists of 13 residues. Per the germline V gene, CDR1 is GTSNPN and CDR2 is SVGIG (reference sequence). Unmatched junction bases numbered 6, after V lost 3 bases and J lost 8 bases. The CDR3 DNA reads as TGTGCCTGGAGCGAAGGACAGGGCGATGAGCAGTTCTTC. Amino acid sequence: CAWSEGQGDEQFF. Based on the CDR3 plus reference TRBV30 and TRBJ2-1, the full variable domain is SQTIHQWPATLVQPVGSPLSLECTVEGTSNPNLYWYRQAAGRGLQLLFYSVGIGQISSEVPQNLSASRPQDRQFILSSKKLLLSDSGFYLCAWSEGQGDEQFFGPGTRLTVL.

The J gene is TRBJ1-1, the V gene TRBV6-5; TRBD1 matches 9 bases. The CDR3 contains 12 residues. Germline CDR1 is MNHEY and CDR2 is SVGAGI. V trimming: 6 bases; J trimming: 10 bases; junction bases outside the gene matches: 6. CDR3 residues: CASRNRGRIAFF. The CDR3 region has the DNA TGTGCCAGCAGGAACAGGGGGCGCATAGCTTTCTTT.

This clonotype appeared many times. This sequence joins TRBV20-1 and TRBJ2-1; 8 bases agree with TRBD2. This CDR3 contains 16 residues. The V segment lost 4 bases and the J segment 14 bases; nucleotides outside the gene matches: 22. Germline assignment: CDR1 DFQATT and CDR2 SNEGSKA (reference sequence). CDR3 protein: CSANPPRAGGVHMEFF. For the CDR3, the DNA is TGCAGTGCTAATCCCCCCAGGGCGGGAGGAGTTCATATGGAGTTCTTC.